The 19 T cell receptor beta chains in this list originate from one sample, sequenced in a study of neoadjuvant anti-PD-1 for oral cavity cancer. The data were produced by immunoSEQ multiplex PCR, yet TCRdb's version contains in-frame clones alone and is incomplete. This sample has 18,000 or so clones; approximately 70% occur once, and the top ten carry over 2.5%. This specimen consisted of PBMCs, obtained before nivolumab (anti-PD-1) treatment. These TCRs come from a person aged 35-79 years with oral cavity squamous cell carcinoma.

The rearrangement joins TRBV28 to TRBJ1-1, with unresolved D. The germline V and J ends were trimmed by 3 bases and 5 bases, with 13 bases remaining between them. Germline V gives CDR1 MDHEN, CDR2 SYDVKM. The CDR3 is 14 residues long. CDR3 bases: TGTGCCAGCAGTTTCGGGGAAGTGGGGACTGAAGCTTTCTTT. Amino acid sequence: CASSFGEVGTEAFF.

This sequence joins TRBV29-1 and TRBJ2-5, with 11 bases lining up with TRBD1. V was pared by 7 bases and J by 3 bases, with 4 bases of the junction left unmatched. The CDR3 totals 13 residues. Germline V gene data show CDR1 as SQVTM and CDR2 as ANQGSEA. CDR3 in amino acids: CSAGTGGEETQYF. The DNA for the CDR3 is TGCAGCGCCGGGACAGGGGGAGAAGAGACCCAGTACTTC. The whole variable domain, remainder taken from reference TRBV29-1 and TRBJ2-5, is SAVISQKPSRDICQRGTSLTIQCQVDSQVTMMFWYRQQPGQSLTLIATANQGSEATYESGFVIDKFPISRPNLTFSTLTVSNMSPEDSSIYLCSAGTGGEETQYFGPGTRLLVL.

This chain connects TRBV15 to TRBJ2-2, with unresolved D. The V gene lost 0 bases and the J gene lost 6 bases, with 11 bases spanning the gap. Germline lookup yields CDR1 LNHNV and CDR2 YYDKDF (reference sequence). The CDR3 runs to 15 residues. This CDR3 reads CATSRDGLVAGELFF. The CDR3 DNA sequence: TGTGCCACCAGCAGAGATGGGCTGGTAGCCGGGGAGCTGTTTTTT.

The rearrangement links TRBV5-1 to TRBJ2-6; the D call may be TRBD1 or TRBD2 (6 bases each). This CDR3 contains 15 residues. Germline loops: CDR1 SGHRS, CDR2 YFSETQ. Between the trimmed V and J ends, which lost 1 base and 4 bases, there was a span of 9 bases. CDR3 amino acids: CASSLWGAGANVLTF. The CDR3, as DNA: TGCGCCAGCAGCTTGTGGGGGGCCGGGGCCAACGTCCTGACTTTC.

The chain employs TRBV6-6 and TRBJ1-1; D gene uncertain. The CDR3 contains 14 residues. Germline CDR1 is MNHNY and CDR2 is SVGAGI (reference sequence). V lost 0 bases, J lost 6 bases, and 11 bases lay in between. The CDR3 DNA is TGTGCCAGCAGTTACTCGGGAGGGAAGGCTGAAGCTTTCTTT. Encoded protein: CASSYSGGKAEAFF.

CDR3 bases: TGTGCCAGTAGTGCCCACAGGGACGCCGGGGAGCTGTTTTTT. It is translated as CASSAHRDAGELFF. The chain carries TRBV19 and TRBJ2-2; possible D gene TRBD1, 6 bases. The CDR3 has 14 residues. Trimming shortened V by 5 bases and J by 6 bases, and 13 bases separated the two germline ends. CDR1 and CDR2 (germline): LNHDA, SQIVND (reference sequence).

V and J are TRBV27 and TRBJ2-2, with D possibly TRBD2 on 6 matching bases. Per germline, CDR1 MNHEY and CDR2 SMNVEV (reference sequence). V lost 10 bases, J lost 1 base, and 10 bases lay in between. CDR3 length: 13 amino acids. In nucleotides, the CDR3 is TGTGCCACTCGACTAGGGAACACCGGGGAGCTGTTTTTT. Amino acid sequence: CATRLGNTGELFF.

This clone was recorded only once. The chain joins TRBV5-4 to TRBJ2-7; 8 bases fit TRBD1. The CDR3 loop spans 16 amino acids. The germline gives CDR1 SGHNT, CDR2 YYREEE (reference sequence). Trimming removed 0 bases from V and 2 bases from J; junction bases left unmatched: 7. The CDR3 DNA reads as TGTGCCAGCAGCTTGGACCGGGGACAGGAGACCTACGAGCAGTACTTC. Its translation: CASSLDRGQETYEQYF.

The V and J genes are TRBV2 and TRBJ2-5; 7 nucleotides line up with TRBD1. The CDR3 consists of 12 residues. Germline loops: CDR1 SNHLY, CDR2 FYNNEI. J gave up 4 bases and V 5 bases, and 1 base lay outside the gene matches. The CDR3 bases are TGTGCCAGCAGTACAGGGGTAGAGACCCAGTACTTC. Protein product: CASSTGVETQYF.

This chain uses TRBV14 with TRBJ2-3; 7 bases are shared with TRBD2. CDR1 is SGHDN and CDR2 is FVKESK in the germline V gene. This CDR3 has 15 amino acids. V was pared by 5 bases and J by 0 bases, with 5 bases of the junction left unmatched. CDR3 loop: CASSFTSASTDTQYF. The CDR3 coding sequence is TGTGCCAGCAGCTTTACTAGCGCAAGCACAGATACGCAGTATTTT.

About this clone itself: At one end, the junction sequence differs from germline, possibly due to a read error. The CDR3 sequence is CRVDSGEIVGAFF. DNA for the CDR3: TGCAGGGTTGATTCGGGAGAGATAGTCGGAGCTTTCTTT. The chain joins TRBV29-1 to TRBJ1-1; D is undetermined. Germline CDR1 reads SQVTM; CDR2 reads ANQGSEA. This CDR3 contains 13 residues.

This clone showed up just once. In DNA, the CDR3 is TGTGCCAGCAGTCACAGGGACAGGCTTAACTATGGCTACACCTTC. Encoded protein: CASSHRDRLNYGYTF. The chain recombines TRBV6-6 with TRBJ1-2, with 8 bases matching TRBD1. There are 15 residues in the CDR3. V was clipped by 5 bases and J by 1 base; unmatched bases: 6. Germline assignment: CDR1 MNHNY and CDR2 SVGAGI (reference sequence).

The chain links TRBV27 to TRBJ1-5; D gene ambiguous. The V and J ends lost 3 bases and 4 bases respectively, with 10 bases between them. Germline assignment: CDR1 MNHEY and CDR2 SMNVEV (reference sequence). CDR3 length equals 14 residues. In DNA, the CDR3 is TGTGCCAGCAGTTTGACCGGAGGAAATCAGCCCCAGCATTTT. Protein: CASSLTGGNQPQHF.

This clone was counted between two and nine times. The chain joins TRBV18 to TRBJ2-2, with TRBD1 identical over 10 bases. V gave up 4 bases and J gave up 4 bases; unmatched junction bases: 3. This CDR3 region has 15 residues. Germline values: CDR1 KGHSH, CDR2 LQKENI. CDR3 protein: CASSQGQGPTGELFF. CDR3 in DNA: TGTGCCAGCTCACAGGGACAGGGGCCCACCGGGGAGCTGTTTTTT.

CDR3 sequence (DNA): TGTGCCAGTAGTATATACCAGTCAGCTGCTGGAAACACCATATATTTT. It yields the protein CASSIYQSAAGNTIYF. This chain joins TRBV19 and TRBJ1-3; D is uncertain. The germline gives CDR1 LNHDA, CDR2 SQIVND (reference sequence). The CDR3 covers 16 residues. Between the trimmed V and J ends, which lost 2 bases and 2 bases, there was a span of 13 bases. Filled out from reference TRBV19 and TRBJ1-3, the complete variable domain reads DGGITQSPKYLFRKEGQNVTLSCEQNLNHDAMYWYRQDPGQGLRLIYYSQIVNDFQKGDIAEGYSVSREKKESFPLTVTSAQKNPTAFYLCASSIYQSAAGNTIYFGEGSWLTVV.

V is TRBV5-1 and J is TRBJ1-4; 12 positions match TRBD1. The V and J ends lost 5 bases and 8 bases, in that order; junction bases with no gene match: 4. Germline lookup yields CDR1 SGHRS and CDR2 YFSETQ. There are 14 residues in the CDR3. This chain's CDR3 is CASRTGTGGEKLFF. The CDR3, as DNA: TGCGCCAGCAGGACCGGGACAGGGGGCGAAAAACTGTTTTTT.

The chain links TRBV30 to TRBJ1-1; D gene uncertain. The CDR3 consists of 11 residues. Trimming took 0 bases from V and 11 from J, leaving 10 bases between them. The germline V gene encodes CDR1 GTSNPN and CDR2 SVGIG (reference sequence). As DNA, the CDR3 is TGTGCCTGGAGTGTACGTCCGACGGCTTTCTTT. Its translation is CAWSVRPTAFF.

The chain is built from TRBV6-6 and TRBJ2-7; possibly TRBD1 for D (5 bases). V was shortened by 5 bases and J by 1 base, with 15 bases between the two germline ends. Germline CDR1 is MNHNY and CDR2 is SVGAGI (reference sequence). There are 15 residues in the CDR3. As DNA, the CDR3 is TGTGCCAGCAGTCCCCGGCTGACAGTTTCCTACGAGCAGTACTTC. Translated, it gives CASSPRLTVSYEQYF.

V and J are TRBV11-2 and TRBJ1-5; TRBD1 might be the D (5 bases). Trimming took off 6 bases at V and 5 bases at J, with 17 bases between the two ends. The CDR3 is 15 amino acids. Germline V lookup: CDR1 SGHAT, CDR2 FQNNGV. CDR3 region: CASSLTAQRDQPQHF. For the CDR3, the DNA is TGTGCCAGCAGTTTGACAGCCCAAAGAGATCAGCCCCAGCATTTT.